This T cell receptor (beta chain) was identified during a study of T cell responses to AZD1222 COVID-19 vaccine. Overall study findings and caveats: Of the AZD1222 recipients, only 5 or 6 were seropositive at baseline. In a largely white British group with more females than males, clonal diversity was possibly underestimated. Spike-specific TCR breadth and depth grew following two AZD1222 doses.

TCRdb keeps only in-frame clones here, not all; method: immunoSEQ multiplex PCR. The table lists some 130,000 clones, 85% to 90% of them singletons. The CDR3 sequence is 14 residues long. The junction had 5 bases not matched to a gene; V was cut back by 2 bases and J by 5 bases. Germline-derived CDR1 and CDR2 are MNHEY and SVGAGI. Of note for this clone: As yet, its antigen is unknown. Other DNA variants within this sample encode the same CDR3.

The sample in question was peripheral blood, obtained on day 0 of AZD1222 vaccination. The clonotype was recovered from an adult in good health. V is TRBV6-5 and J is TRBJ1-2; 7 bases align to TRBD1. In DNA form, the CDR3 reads TGTGCCAGCAGTTACAAGGCAGGGGGTTATGGCTACACCTTC. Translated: CASSYKAGGYGYTF.